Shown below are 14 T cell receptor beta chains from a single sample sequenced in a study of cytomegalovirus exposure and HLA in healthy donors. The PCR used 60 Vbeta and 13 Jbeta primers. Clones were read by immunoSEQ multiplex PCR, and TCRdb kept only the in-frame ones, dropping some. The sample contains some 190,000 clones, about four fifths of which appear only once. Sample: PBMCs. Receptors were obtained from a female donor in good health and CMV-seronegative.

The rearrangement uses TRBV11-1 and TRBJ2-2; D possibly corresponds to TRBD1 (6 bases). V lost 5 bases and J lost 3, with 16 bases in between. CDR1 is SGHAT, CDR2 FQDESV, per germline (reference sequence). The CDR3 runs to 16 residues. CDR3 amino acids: CASSLPQGSDTGELFF. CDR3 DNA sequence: TGTGCCAGCAGCCTACCCCAGGGGTCGGACACCGGGGAGCTGTTTTTT.

The CDR3 protein is CAWSVRVLPTESTGELFF. The CDR3 region has the DNA TGTGCCTGGAGTGTACGTGTTCTTCCGACGGAGAGCACCGGGGAGCTGTTTTTT. The chain has TRBV30 and TRBJ2-2; no definite D call. Germline CDR1 and CDR2: GTSNPN and SVGIG (reference sequence). V lost 0 bases to trimming and J lost 4 bases, with 21 bases between them. The CDR3 runs 18 residues.

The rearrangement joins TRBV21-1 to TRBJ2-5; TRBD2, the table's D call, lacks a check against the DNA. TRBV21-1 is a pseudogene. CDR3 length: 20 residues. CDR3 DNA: TGTGCCAGCAGCAAACATCCCAGAGGACAAGGGCGGGGGGCCGGGGAGACCCAGTACTTC. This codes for CASSKHPRGQGRGAGETQYF.

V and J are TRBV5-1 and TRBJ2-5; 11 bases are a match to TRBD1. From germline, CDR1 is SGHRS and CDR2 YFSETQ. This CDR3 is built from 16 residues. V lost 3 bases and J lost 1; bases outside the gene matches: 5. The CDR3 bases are TGCGCCAGCAGCTCAATAGGGACAGGGGGCCAAGAGACCCAGTACTTC. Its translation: CASSSIGTGGQETQYF.

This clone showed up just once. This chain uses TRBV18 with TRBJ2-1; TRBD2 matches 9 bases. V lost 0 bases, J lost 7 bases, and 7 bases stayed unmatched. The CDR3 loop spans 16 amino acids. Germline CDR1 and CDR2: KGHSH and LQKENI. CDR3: CASSPPRLAADNEQFF. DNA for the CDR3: TGTGCCAGCTCACCACCTCGACTAGCGGCGGATAATGAGCAGTTCTTC. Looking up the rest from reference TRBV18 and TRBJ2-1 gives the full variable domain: NAGVMQNPRHLVRRRGQEARLRCSPMKGHSHVYWYRQLPEEGLKFMVYLQKENIIDESGMPKERFSAEFPKEGPSILRIQQVVRGDSAAYFCASSPPRLAADNEQFFGPGTRLTVL.

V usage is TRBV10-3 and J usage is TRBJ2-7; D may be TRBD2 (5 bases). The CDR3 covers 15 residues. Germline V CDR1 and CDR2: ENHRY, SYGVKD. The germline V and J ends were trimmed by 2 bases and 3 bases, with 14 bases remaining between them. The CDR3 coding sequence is TGTGCCATCAGTGAGGGAGACTATTCTCTCTACGAGCAGTACTTC. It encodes CAISEGDYSLYEQYF.

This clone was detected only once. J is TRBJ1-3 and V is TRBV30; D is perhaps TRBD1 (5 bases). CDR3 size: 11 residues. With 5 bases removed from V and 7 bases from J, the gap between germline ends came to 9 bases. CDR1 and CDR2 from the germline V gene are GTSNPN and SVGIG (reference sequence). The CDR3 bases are TGTGCCTGGGATGCAGGGAACACCATATATTTT. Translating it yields CAWDAGNTIYF.

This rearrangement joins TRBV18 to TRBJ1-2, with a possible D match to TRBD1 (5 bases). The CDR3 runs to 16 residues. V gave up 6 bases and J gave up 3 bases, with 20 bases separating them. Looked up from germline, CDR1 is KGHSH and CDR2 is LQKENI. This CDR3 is CASSQRRGAADYGYTF. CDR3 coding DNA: TGTGCCAGCTCTCAACGAAGGGGTGCGGCGGACTATGGCTACACCTTC.

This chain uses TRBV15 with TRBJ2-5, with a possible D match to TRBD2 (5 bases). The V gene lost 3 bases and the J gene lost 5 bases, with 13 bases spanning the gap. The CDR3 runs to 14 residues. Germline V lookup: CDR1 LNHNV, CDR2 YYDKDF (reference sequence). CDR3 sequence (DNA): TGTGCCACCAGCAGGGTTGGTGGCGGGGAGACCCAGTACTTC. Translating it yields CATSRVGGGETQYF.

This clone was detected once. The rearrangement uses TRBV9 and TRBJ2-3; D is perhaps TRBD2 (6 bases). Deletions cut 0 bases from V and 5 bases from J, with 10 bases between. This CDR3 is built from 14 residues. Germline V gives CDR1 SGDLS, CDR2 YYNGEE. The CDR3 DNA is TGTGCCAGCAGCGTAGCCCCGCGGGGAGATACGCAGTATTTT. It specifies CASSVAPRGDTQYF.

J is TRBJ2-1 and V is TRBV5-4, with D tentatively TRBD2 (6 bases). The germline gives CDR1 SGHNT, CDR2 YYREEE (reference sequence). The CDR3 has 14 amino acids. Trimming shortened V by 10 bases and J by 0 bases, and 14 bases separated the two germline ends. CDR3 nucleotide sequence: TGTGCCTCCGGGCGGGATAGCTCCTACAATGAGCAGTTCTTC. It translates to CASGRDSSYNEQFF.

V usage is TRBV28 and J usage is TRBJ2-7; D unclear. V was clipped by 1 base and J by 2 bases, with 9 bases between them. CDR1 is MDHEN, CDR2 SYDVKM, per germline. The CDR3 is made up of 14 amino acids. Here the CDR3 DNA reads TGTGCCAGCAGTTTATCTGGGCCCCCCTACGAGCAGTACTTC. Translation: CASSLSGPPYEQYF. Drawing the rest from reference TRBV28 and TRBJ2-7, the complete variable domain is DVKVTQSSRYLVKRTGEKVFLECVQDMDHENMFWYRQDPGLGLRLIYFSYDVKMKEKGDIPEGYSVSREKKERFSLILESASTNQTSMYLCASSLSGPPYEQYFGPGTRLTVT.

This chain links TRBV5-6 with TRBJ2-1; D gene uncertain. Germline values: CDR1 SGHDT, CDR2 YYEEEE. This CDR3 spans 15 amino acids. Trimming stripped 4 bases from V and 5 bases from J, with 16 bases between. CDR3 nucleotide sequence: TGTGCCAGCAGCGTGAACAGAGTCCCCAACAATGAGCAGTTCTTC. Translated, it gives CASSVNRVPNNEQFF. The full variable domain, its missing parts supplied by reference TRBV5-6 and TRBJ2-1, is DAGVTQSPTHLIKTRGQQVTLRCSPKSGHDTVSWYQQALGQGPQFIFQYYEEEERQRGNFPDRFSGHQFPNYSSELNVNALLLGDSALYLCASSVNRVPNNEQFFGPGTRLTVL.

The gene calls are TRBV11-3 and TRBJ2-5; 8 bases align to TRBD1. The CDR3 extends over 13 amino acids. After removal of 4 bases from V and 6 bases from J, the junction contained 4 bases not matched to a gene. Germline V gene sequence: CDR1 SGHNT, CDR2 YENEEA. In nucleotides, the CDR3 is TGTGCCAGCAGCTACCGGGACAGGCAGACCCAGTACTTC. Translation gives CASSYRDRQTQYF.